This T cell receptor (beta chain) appears in the sequencing data of a study of blood T cell repertoires in COVID-19. Across the whole study: The cDNA or gDNA used as material had been derived from T cells, B-cell-depleted T cells, or PBMCs.

All enrollees were about 18 to 95 years old and from under 25 US areas. Cohort allocation depended upon clinical history that participants reported. Sequenced by immunoSEQ multiplex PCR; TCRdb stores in-frame clones only, minus some. The repertoire holds about 270,000 clones, with approximately 90% as singletons. This CDR3 is built from 12 residues. Germline V gene sequence: CDR1 SGDLS, CDR2 YYNGEE. Germline trimming cut 7 bases from V and 2 bases from J; bases unmatched to any gene: 2. The source of this sequence is a man aged 40-55 years who had been exposed to COVID-19. Sequenced input: PBMCs or T cells enriched from blood (not recorded which). The genes are TRBV9 and TRBJ1-2; 7 nucleotides match TRBD1. Written as DNA, the CDR3 is TGTGCCAGCCAACAGGGGAACTATGGCTACACCTTC. Its translation: CASQQGNYGYTF.